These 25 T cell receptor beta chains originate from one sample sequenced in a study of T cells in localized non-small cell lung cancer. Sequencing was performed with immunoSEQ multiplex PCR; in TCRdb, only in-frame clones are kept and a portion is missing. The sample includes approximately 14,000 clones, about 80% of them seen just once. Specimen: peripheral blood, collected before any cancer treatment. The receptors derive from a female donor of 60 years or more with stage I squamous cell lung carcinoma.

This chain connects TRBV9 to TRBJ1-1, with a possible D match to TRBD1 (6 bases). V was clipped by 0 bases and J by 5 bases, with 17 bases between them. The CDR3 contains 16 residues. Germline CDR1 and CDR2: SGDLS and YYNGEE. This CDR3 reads CASSVGSGGAGTEAFF. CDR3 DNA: TGTGCCAGCAGCGTAGGGAGCGGGGGCGCCGGGACTGAAGCTTTCTTT.

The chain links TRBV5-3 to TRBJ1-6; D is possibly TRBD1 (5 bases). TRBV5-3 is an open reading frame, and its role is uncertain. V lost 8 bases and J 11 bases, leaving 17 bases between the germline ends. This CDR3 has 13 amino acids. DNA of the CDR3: TGTGCCAGCAGCCGCAGCTGGGGCACACCCCTCCACTTT. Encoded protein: CASSRSWGTPLHF.

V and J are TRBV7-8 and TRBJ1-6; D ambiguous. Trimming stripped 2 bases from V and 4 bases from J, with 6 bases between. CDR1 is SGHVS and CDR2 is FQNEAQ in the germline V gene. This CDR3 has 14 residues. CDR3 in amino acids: CASSLRSYNSPLHF. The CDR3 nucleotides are TGTGCCAGCAGCTTAAGGTCGTATAATTCACCCCTCCACTTT.

For the CDR3, the DNA is TGCGCCAGCAGCCAAGACGAGGGAAACTCCTACGAGCAGTACTTC. Amino acid sequence: CASSQDEGNSYEQYF. The chain recombines TRBV4-3 with TRBJ2-7; D possibly corresponds to TRBD2 (5 bases). CDR1 is LGHNA and CDR2 is YSLEER in the germline V gene. V lost 0 bases, J lost 0 bases, and 9 bases lay in between. The CDR3 is 15 amino acids.

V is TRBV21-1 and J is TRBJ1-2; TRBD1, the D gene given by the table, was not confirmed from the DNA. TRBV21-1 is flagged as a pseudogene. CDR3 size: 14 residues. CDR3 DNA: TGTGCCAGCAAATCGACAGGAGCAGACTATGGCTACACCTTC. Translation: CASKSTGADYGYTF.

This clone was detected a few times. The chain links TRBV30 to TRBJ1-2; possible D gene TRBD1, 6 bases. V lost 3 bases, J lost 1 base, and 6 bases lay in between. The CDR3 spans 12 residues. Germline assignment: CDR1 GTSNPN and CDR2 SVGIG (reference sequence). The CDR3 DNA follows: TGTGCCTGGAGGGACAGTAACTATGGCTACACCTTC. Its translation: CAWRDSNYGYTF.

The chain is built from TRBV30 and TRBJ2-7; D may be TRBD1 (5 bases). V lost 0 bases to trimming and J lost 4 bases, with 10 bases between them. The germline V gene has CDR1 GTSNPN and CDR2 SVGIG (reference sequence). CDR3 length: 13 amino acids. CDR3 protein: CAWSVQVVYEQYF. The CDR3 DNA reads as TGTGCCTGGAGTGTACAGGTGGTGTACGAGCAGTACTTC.

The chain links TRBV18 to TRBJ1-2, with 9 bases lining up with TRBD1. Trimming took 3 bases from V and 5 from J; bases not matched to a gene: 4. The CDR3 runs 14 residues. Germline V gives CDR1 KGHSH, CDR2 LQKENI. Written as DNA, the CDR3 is TGTGCCAGCTCACCTTCCGGACAGGGGTATGGCTACACCTTC. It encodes CASSPSGQGYGYTF.

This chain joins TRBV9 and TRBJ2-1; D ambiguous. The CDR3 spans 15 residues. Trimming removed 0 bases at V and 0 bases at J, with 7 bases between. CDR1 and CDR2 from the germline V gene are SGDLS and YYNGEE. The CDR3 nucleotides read TGTGCCAGCAGCGTAGGCTTCAGCTCCTACAATGAGCAGTTCTTC. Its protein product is CASSVGFSSYNEQFF.

DNA of the CDR3: TGTGCCATCAGTGAGTGGGGAACAGGGGCCCCAAGTGAGCAGTACTTC. Translated, it gives CAISEWGTGAPSEQYF. This chain joins TRBV10-3 and TRBJ2-7, with 7 bases aligning to TRBD1. The CDR3 sequence is 16 residues long. Trimming cost V 1 base and J 7 bases; bases outside gene matches: 13. Germline-derived CDR1 and CDR2 are ENHRY and SYGVKD.

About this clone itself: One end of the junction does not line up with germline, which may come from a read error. The CDR3: CASSPLTIGETQYF. The CDR3 nucleotides read TGTGCTAGCAGCCCTTTGACAATTGGGGAGACCCAGTACTTC. The V and J genes are TRBV7-7 and TRBJ2-5, with unresolved D. CDR3 size: 14 residues. Germline V gene lookup returns CDR1 SSHAT and CDR2 FNYEAQ (reference sequence). The whole variable domain, remainder taken from reference TRBV7-7 and TRBJ2-5, is GAGVSQSPRYKVTKRGQDVTLRCDPISSHATLYWYQQALGQGPEFLTYFNYEAQPDKSGLPSDRFSAERPEGSISTLTIQRTEQRDSAMYRCASSPLTIGETQYFGPGTRLLVL.

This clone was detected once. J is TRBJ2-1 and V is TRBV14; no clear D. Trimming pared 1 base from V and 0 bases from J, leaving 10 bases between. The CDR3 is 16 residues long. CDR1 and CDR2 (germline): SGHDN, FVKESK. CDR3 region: CASSQVYPGSYNEQFF. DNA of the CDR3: TGTGCCAGCAGCCAAGTTTACCCAGGCTCCTACAATGAGCAGTTCTTC.

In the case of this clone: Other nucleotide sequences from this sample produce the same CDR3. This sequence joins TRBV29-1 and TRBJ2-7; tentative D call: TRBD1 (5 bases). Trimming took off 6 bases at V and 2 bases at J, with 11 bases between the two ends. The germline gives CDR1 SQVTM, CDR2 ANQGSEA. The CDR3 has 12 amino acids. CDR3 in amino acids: CSVIRGTYEQYF. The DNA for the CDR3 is TGCAGCGTCATAAGGGGTACCTACGAGCAGTACTTC.

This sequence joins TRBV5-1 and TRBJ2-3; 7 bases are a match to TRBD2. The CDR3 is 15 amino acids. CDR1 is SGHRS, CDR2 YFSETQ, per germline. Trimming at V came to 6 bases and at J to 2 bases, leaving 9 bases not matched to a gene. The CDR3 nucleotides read TGCGCCAGCACTCCGACTAGCCTACACACAGATACGCAGTATTTT. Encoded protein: CASTPTSLHTDTQYF.

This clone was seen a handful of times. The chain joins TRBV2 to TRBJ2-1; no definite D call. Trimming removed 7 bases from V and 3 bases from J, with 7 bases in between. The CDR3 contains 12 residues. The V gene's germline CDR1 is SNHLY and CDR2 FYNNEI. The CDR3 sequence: CASTPGYNEQFF. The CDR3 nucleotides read TGTGCCAGCACACCAGGCTACAATGAGCAGTTCTTC.

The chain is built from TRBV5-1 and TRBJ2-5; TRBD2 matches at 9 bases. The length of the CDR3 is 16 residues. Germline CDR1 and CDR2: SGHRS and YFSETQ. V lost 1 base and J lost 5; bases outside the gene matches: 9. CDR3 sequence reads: CASSLLPAGGGETQYF. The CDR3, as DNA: TGCGCCAGCAGCTTGCTCCCAGCGGGGGGCGGGGAGACCCAGTACTTC.

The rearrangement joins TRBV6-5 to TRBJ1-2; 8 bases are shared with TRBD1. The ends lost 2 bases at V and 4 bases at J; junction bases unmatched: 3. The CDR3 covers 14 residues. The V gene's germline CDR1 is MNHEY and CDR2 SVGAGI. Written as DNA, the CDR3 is TGTGCCAGCAGTTACGCAGGGACAGGCTATGGCTACACCTTC. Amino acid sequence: CASSYAGTGYGYTF.

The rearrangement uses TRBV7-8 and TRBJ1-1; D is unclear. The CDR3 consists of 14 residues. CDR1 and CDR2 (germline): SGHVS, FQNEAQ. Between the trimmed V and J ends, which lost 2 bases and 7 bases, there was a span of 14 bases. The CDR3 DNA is TGTGCCAGCAGCTTACGTCTTAGGACCAATGAAGCTTTCTTT. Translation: CASSLRLRTNEAFF.

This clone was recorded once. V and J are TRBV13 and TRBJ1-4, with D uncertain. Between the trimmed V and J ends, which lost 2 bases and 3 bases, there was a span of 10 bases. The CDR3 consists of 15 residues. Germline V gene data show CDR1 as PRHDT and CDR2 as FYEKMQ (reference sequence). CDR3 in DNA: TGTGCCAGCAGCTTATGGGGTGGCTCTAATGAAAAACTGTTTTTT. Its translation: CASSLWGGSNEKLFF.

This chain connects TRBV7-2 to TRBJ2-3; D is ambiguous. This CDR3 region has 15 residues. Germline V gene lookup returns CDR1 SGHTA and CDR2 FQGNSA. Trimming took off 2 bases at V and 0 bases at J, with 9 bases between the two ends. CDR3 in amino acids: CASSLRFSSTDTQYF. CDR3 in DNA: TGTGCCAGCAGCTTAAGATTCTCCAGCACAGATACGCAGTATTTT.

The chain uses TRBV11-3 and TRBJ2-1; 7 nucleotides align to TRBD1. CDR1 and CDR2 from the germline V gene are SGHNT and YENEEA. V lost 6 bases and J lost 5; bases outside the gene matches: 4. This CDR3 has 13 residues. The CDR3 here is CASRRDRHNEQFF. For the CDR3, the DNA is TGTGCCAGCAGGAGGGACAGACACAATGAGCAGTTCTTC. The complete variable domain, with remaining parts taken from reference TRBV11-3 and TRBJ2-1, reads EAGVVQSPRYKIIEKKQPVAFWCNPISGHNTLYWYLQNLGQGPELLIRYENEEAVDDSQLPKDRFSAERLKGVDSTLKIQPAELGDSAVYLCASRRDRHNEQFFGPGTRLTVL.

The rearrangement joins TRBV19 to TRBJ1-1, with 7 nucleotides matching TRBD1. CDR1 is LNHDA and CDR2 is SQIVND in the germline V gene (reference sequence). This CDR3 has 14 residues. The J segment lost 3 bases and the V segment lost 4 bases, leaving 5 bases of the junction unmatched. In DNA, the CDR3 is TGTGCCAGTAGTAGGGCAGGGGGAGACACTGAAGCTTTCTTT. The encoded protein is CASSRAGGDTEAFF.

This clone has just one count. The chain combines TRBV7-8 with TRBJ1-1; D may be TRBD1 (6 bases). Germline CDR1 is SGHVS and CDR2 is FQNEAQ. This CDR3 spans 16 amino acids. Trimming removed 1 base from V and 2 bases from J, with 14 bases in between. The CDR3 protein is CASSLELGQINTEAFF. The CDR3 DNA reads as TGTGCCAGCAGCTTAGAACTCGGACAGATCAACACTGAAGCTTTCTTT.

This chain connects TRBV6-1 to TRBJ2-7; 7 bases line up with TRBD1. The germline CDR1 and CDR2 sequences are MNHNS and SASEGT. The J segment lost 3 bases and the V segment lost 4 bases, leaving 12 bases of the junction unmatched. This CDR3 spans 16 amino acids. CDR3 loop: CASSGIHRGDLYEQYF. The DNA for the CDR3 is TGTGCCAGCAGTGGCATACACAGGGGCGACCTCTACGAGCAGTACTTC.

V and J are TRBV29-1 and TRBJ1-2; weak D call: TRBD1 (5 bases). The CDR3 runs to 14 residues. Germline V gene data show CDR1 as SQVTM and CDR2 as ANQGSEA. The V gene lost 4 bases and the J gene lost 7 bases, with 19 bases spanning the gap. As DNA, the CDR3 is TGCAGCGTTGGATCCCCGGTGGGGCCCTTTGGCTACACCTTC. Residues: CSVGSPVGPFGYTF.